These 19 T cell receptor beta chains share one sample of origin, sequenced in a study of shared clonotypes between healthy human individuals. Sequencing used immunoSEQ multiplex PCR; TCRdb keeps in-frame clones, though not all of them. The data show roughly 2.1 million clones, 85% to 95% seen once. As defined, naive CD8 cells were CD45RO-negative and positively selected for CCR7, with terminally differentiated effector memory CD45RA+ cells excluded. What was sequenced was naive CD8+ T cells from PBMCs. These receptors all come from a man aged 18 to 35 in good health. Some clones in this sample may be carry-over from other donors' samples.

This chain connects TRBV7-9 to TRBJ2-7; TRBD1 matches 9 bases. CDR1 is SEHNR, CDR2 FQNEAQ, per germline (reference sequence). After removal of 4 bases from V and 3 bases from J, the junction contained 4 bases not matched to a gene. This CDR3 contains 14 residues. The CDR3 spells CASSSTGGIYEQYF. DNA for the CDR3: TGTGCCAGCAGCTCGACAGGGGGAATCTACGAGCAGTACTTC.

The rearrangement joins TRBV5-1 to TRBJ2-4, with 8 bases fitting TRBD1. This CDR3 spans 14 amino acids. Germline values: CDR1 SGHRS, CDR2 YFSETQ. With V trimmed by 4 bases and J by 6 bases, 6 bases remained unmatched. The DNA of the CDR3 is TGCGCCAGCAGCGAGACAGGGGCCTTAAACATTCAGTACTTC. As protein: CASSETGALNIQYF.

The chain uses TRBV12-5 and TRBJ2-5; D is undetermined. Between the trimmed V and J ends, which lost 0 bases and 4 bases, there was a span of 6 bases. CDR1 is LGHNT, CDR2 FRNRAP, per germline. The CDR3 covers 13 residues. The CDR3 nucleotides read TGTGCTAGTGGTTTGGTACTTGGAGAGACCCAGTACTTC. Amino acid sequence: CASGLVLGETQYF.

The V call is TRBV7-2, the J call TRBJ2-1, with D possibly TRBD2 on 6 matching bases. This CDR3 is built from 15 residues. Germline lookup yields CDR1 SGHTA and CDR2 FQGNSA. V lost 0 bases, J lost 7 bases, and 13 bases lay in between. CDR3 DNA: TGTGCCAGCAGCTTAGCTGGGTCTCTAGCGAATGAGCAGTTCTTC. Its protein product is CASSLAGSLANEQFF.

The chain links TRBV7-9 to TRBJ2-7; 10 bases line up with TRBD2. The J segment lost 3 bases and the V segment lost 4 bases, leaving 3 bases of the junction unmatched. Germline V lookup: CDR1 SEHNR, CDR2 FQNEAQ (reference sequence). The CDR3 length is 14 residues. CDR3 region: CASSSWTSGYEQYF. In DNA form, the CDR3 reads TGTGCCAGCAGCTCATGGACTAGCGGCTACGAGCAGTACTTC.

The V gene is TRBV11-2, the J gene TRBJ2-6, with D possibly being TRBD1 (6 bases). V dropped 3 bases and J dropped 2 bases, with 8 bases sitting between them. There are 15 residues in the CDR3. Germline loops: CDR1 SGHAT, CDR2 FQNNGV. The CDR3 region has the DNA TGTGCCAGCAGCTTCCACAGGGCTGGGGCCAACGTCCTGACTTTC. Protein: CASSFHRAGANVLTF.

J is TRBJ2-4 and V is TRBV28; TRBD1 matches at 9 bases. This CDR3 spans 14 amino acids. Germline V gene data show CDR1 as MDHEN and CDR2 as SYDVKM. Trimming took 5 bases from V and 3 from J; bases not matched to a gene: 2. CDR3 DNA: TGTGCCAGCAGTGACAGGGGGGGCAAAAACATTCAGTACTTC. Translating gives CASSDRGGKNIQYF.

The rearrangement uses TRBV7-2 and TRBJ2-1; the match to TRBD1 covers 10 bases. V shed 6 bases, J shed 6 bases, and the junction held 8 bases outside the gene matches. This CDR3 comprises 15 residues. The germline gives CDR1 SGHTA, CDR2 FQGNSA. The CDR3 loop is CASRSRQGAGNEQFF. CDR3 sequence (DNA): TGTGCCAGCAGATCCCGACAGGGGGCTGGCAATGAGCAGTTCTTC.

This clone was counted a few times. The chain combines TRBV30 with TRBJ1-1; D unclear. Trimming stripped 4 bases from V and 7 bases from J, with 13 bases between. The CDR3 covers 12 residues. Per germline, CDR1 GTSNPN and CDR2 SVGIG (reference sequence). The chain's CDR3 is CAWIQEYSEAFF. CDR3 sequence (DNA): TGTGCCTGGATTCAGGAGTATAGTGAAGCTTTCTTT.

The chain joins TRBV10-1 to TRBJ2-7; D ambiguous. This CDR3 is 11 amino acids long. Trimming pared 3 bases from V and 9 bases from J, leaving 9 bases between. CDR1 is WNHNN, CDR2 SYGVQD, per germline (reference sequence). CDR3 nucleotide sequence: TGCGCCAGCAGTGATACGGGTGCGCAGTACTTC. It is translated as CASSDTGAQYF.

As to this clone: Other DNA sequences from this sample encode an identical CDR3 as well. The chain employs TRBV27 and TRBJ2-7, with 10 bases fitting TRBD2. V lost 5 bases and J lost 3; bases outside the gene matches: 7. The CDR3 length is 15 residues. The germline gives CDR1 MNHEY, CDR2 SMNVEV (reference sequence). CDR3 sequence reads: CASSPRTSGLYEQYF. The CDR3 DNA reads TGTGCCAGCAGTCCCAGGACTAGCGGACTCTACGAGCAGTACTTC.

The chain joins TRBV6-1 to TRBJ2-1, with 7 nucleotides matching TRBD2. The germline V gene has CDR1 MNHNS and CDR2 SASEGT. The CDR3 is 14 amino acids. V lost 8 bases, J lost 7 bases, and 11 bases stayed unmatched. CDR3 residues: CASGPPGGSNEQFF. The DNA for the CDR3 is TGTGCCAGCGGGCCTCCGGGAGGATCTAATGAGCAGTTCTTC.

In this sample, this clone turned up a few times. Other DNA sequences of this sample code for an identical CDR3. This chain connects TRBV27 to TRBJ2-1; 8 positions agree with TRBD2. Trimming removed 6 bases from V and 0 bases from J; junction bases left unmatched: 4. This CDR3 region has 15 residues. Per germline, CDR1 MNHEY and CDR2 SMNVEV (reference sequence). CDR3 coding DNA: TGTGCCAGCAGCCCCGGGACTAGCTCCTACAATGAGCAGTTCTTC. Translated: CASSPGTSSYNEQFF.

This clone showed up just a few times. The V gene is TRBV9, the J gene TRBJ1-1; 12 bases align to TRBD1. Per the germline V gene, CDR1 is SGDLS and CDR2 is YYNGEE. V lost 3 bases, J lost 1 base, and 1 base stayed unmatched. This CDR3 contains 15 residues. Here the CDR3 DNA reads TGTGCCAGCAGCGGGGACAGGGGGCAGAACACTGAAGCTTTCTTT. Translated, it gives CASSGDRGQNTEAFF. The full variable domain, in which reference TRBV9 and TRBJ1-1 provide the parts outside the CDR3, is DSGVTQTPKHLITATGQRVTLRCSPRSGDLSVYWYQQSLDQGLQFLIQYYNGEERAKGNILERFSAQQFPDLHSELNLSSLELGDSALYFCASSGDRGQNTEAFFGQGTRLTVV.

This sequence joins TRBV6-5 and TRBJ2-3, with D perhaps matching TRBD2 (6 bases). V dropped 1 base and J dropped 4 bases, with 12 bases sitting between them. The germline V gene has CDR1 MNHEY and CDR2 SVGAGI. The CDR3 extends over 15 amino acids. CDR3 region: CASSYYKGLADTQYF. CDR3 DNA sequence: TGTGCCAGCAGTTACTATAAGGGACTTGCAGATACGCAGTATTTT.

The rearrangement joins TRBV25-1 to TRBJ1-1; D is uncertain. Trimming took off 5 bases at V and 1 base at J, with 11 bases between the two ends. The germline V gene has CDR1 MGHDK and CDR2 SYGVNS. The CDR3 totals 14 residues. The DNA of the CDR3 is TGTGCCAGCAGTTCCCTTTCCTGGAACACTGAAGCTTTCTTT. Amino acid sequence: CASSSLSWNTEAFF.

This clone has just a few counts. V and J are TRBV4-1 and TRBJ1-2; maybe TRBD1 (6 bases). Germline CDR1 and CDR2: MGHRA and YSYEKL. Trimming cost V 3 bases and J 2 bases, with 16 bases left between them. The CDR3 is 16 amino acids. DNA of the CDR3: TGCGCCAGCAGCCAGGTACTGTGGGACACCAACTATGGCTACACCTTC. This sequence encodes CASSQVLWDTNYGYTF.

The chain has TRBV27 and TRBJ2-7; D may be TRBD1 or TRBD2 (7 bases each). The germline gives CDR1 MNHEY, CDR2 SMNVEV (reference sequence). There are 15 residues in the CDR3. V was trimmed by 6 bases and J by 0 bases, leaving 15 bases between them. The CDR3 loop reads CASSQGGGSSYEQYF. In DNA, the CDR3 is TGTGCCAGCAGCCAGGGGGGCGGGAGCTCCTACGAGCAGTACTTC.

Comment on this clone: Other nucleotide sequences from this sample produce the same CDR3. The rearrangement joins TRBV9 to TRBJ2-2; 16 bases align to TRBD2. CDR3 length equals 17 residues. Germline V gene data show CDR1 as SGDLS and CDR2 as YYNGEE. V was clipped by 2 bases and J by 5 bases; unmatched bases: 3. The CDR3 sequence: CASSVGLAGGRTGELFF. The CDR3 coding sequence is TGTGCCAGCAGCGTGGGACTAGCGGGAGGGAGAACCGGGGAGCTGTTTTTT.